This T cell receptor beta chain was recorded in a study (dated by TCRdb to the early 2010s). Sequencer: Illumina Genome Analyzer IIx. TCRdb's own reprocessing of the public reads used fastp at Q25 and MiXCR and kept productive beta chains. Every distinct CDR3 protein forms one entry, paired with its most common genes and DNA. The sample table shows nearly 15,000 distinct CDR3 sequences, and about 38% are seen once. In total, the top ten clones hold 15% to 20% of the sample. The CDR3 sequence holds 12 residues, the cysteine and phenylalanine included. The CDR3 DNA has 36 bases and is translated from base 1. V and J lose 4 bases and 0 bases, and a span of 6 bases separates them. CDR1 and CDR2, per the germline V gene, are SQVTM and ANQGSEA. This clonotype was seen at least ten times. It has no known antigen specificity. Qualities for individual bases were not recorded, and no much larger clone is one base off.

The chain employs TRBV29-1 and TRBJ2-5; there is no confident call for the D gene. This TCR was recovered from a human donor. Sequenced material: blood. The DNA sequence is as follows: TGCAGCGTTGGGCGGTACCAAGAGACCCAGTACTTC. Protein translation: CSVGRYQETQYF.